This TCR beta chain was captured by sequencing in a study of PD-L1 blockade in urothelial cancer. Using immunoSEQ multiplex PCR, the repertoire was profiled, and TCRdb retains in-frame clones only, with some absent. The sample has 49,000 or so clones, less than 85% seen once. Time point specified: pretreatment peripheral blood. This CDR3 spans 13 amino acids. Between the trimmed V and J ends, which lost 0 bases and 0 bases, there was a span of 5 bases. Germline assignment: CDR1 GTSNPN and CDR2 SVGIG (reference sequence). This clone was seen only a few times. This specimen was PBMCs, taken around atezolizumab (anti-PD-L1) treatment. This clonotype was obtained from a man between 65 and 85 years old with urothelial cancer. V usage is TRBV30 and J usage is TRBJ1-1; no clear D. The CDR3 region has the DNA TGTGCCTGGAGTGTACACCTGAACACTGAAGCTTTCTTT. It is translated as CAWSVHLNTEAFF.